This entry concerns a single T cell receptor beta chain. What it binds is not known. The data originate from a study of cytomegalovirus exposure and HLA in healthy donors. Across the whole study: As released early, the data held roughly 85 million unique TCRs from HLA-typed donors.

The V gene end was trimmed by 5 bases and the J gene end by 6 bases; junction bases not matched to a gene: 7. Germline loops: CDR1 SGHVS, CDR2 FQNEAQ. The CDR3 is 15 residues long. Broader study findings: In vitro checks showed that a few CMV-associated chains really do target CMV antigens. Cytomegalovirus status was reportedly diagnosed by the classifier with high specificity and sensitivity. TCR association rates varied by HLA locus in a later analysis, with DRB1 highest and HLA-C lowest.

Primers: 60 Vbeta forward and 13 Jbeta reverse. TCRdb's table, derived via immunoSEQ multiplex PCR, lists solely in-frame clones and lacks some. The sample records more than 95,000 clones, roughly three quarters being singletons. The chain links TRBV7-8 to TRBJ1-5; 10 nucleotides agree with TRBD1. Input material: PBMCs. The origin of this receptor is a man aged 25 to 40 in good health and CMV-seropositive. The CDR3 DNA reads TGTGCCAGCAGCCACCGGGACAGGGGTTTTCAGCCCCAGCATTTT. Translation: CASSHRDRGFQPQHF. Using reference TRBV7-8 and TRBJ1-5 for the parts outside the CDR3, the full variable domain is GAGVSQSPRYKVAKRGQDVALRCDPISGHVSLFWYQQALGQGPEFLTYFQNEAQLDKSGLPSDRFFAERPEGSVSTLKIQRTQQEDSAVYLCASSHRDRGFQPQHFGDGTRLSIL.